One and the same sample provided the 25 T cell receptor beta chains below, sequenced in a study of shared clonotypes between healthy human individuals. Method: immunoSEQ multiplex PCR; TCRdb's copy keeps in-frame clones and lacks some. The repertoire holds over a million clones, with about four fifths as singletons. Sequenced material: memory CD4+ T cells from PBMCs. Subset reported: CD45RA-negative fraction. These receptors came from a man aged 18 to 35 in good health. Some clones in this sample may be carry-over from other donors' samples.

This chain uses TRBV2 with TRBJ2-6; D possibly corresponds to TRBD1 (6 bases). Trimming cost V 8 bases and J 0 bases, with 14 bases left between them. The germline V gene encodes CDR1 SNHLY and CDR2 FYNNEI. The CDR3 has 16 residues. In DNA, the CDR3 is TGTGCCAGCGCCACAGGGATATTCTCTGGGGCCAACGTCCTGACTTTC. Its protein is CASATGIFSGANVLTF.

Written as DNA, the CDR3 is TGTGCCAGCAGCTGGCCGACCCAAGCTAACTATGGCTACACCTTC. Translated, it gives CASSWPTQANYGYTF. The rearrangement uses TRBV28 and TRBJ1-2; no clear D. Trimming took 6 bases from V and 0 from J, leaving 14 bases between them. This CDR3 contains 15 residues. Germline V CDR1 and CDR2: MDHEN, SYDVKM.

The rearrangement uses TRBV5-1 and TRBJ2-3; D is tentatively TRBD1 or TRBD2 (6 bases each). The CDR3 sequence is 16 residues long. The germline V gene has CDR1 SGHRS and CDR2 YFSETQ. With 4 bases removed from V and 2 bases from J, the gap between germline ends came to 17 bases. The CDR3 nucleotides read TGCGCCAGCAGCGACTGGAAGGGGGGCACCACAGATACGCAGTATTTT. Translation gives CASSDWKGGTTDTQYF.

The chain couples TRBV28 to TRBJ1-1; 7 bases line up with TRBD1. V lost 4 bases to trimming and J lost 5 bases; unmatched junction nucleotides: 10. CDR1 and CDR2 from the germline V gene are MDHEN and SYDVKM. CDR3 length equals 15 residues. The CDR3, as DNA: TGTGCCAGCAGTTCTGGAGGGGGCTATGATACTGAAGCTTTCTTT. Its translation: CASSSGGGYDTEAFF. The whole variable domain, remainder taken from reference TRBV28 and TRBJ1-1, is DVKVTQSSRYLVKRTGEKVFLECVQDMDHENMFWYRQDPGLGLRLIYFSYDVKMKEKGDIPEGYSVSREKKERFSLILESASTNQTSMYLCASSSGGGYDTEAFFGQGTRLTVV.

The J gene is TRBJ2-2, the V gene TRBV15; no firm D call. V lost 0 bases, J lost 6 bases, and 8 bases lay in between. Germline loops: CDR1 LNHNV, CDR2 YYDKDF (reference sequence). The CDR3 contains 14 residues. CDR3 DNA sequence: TGTGCCACCAGCAGAGATCTCGTGTCCGGGGAGCTGTTTTTT. It is translated as CATSRDLVSGELFF.

The chain recombines TRBV6-6 with TRBJ2-1, with a possible D match to TRBD2 (5 bases). CDR3 length: 14 residues. In germline, CDR1 is MNHNY, CDR2 SVGAGI (reference sequence). V shed 0 bases and J shed 15 bases, with 18 bases lying between them. The CDR3 sequence is CASSYSHLADSWFF. CDR3 DNA: TGTGCCAGCAGTTACTCACACCTAGCCGATAGTTGGTTCTTC.

The chain uses TRBV7-9 and TRBJ2-1; 14 nucleotides agree with TRBD2. CDR1 and CDR2 (germline): SEHNR, FQNEAQ (reference sequence). CDR3 size: 18 residues. J lost 12 bases, V lost 3 bases, and 16 bases had no gene match. CDR3 in DNA: TGTGCCAGCAGCTTTCAAACCGGGACTAGCGGGAGTTTTTCGGGGCAGTTCTTC. As protein: CASSFQTGTSGSFSGQFF.

J is TRBJ2-3 and V is TRBV6-1, with 10 bases lining up with TRBD2. Per germline, CDR1 MNHNS and CDR2 SASEGT. This CDR3 has 13 residues. J gave up 9 bases and V 5 bases, and 5 bases lay outside the gene matches. In nucleotides, the CDR3 is TGTGCCAGCAGTAGTCCTAGCGGGAGAACGCAGTATTTT. It translates to CASSSPSGRTQYF.

The CDR3 is CASGLGQGDYNEQFF. Here the CDR3 DNA reads TGTGCTAGTGGTTTGGGGCAGGGGGATTACAATGAGCAGTTCTTC. The J gene is TRBJ2-1, the V gene TRBV12-5, with 7 bases lining up with TRBD1. Trimming removed 1 base from V and 4 bases from J; junction bases left unmatched: 4. In germline, CDR1 is LGHNT, CDR2 FRNRAP. The CDR3 has 15 residues.

CDR3 bases: TGTGCCTGGAGTGCCTTTAGAGCGGGAGTTTCAGATACGCAGTATTTT. It yields the protein CAWSAFRAGVSDTQYF. This rearrangement joins TRBV30 to TRBJ2-3; 8 bases agree with TRBD2. V gave up 1 base and J gave up 4 bases; unmatched junction bases: 10. The CDR3 is made up of 16 amino acids. Germline V lookup: CDR1 GTSNPN, CDR2 SVGIG (reference sequence).

Concerning this clone itself: Other DNA sequences in this specimen translate into the identical CDR3. The gene calls are TRBV19 and TRBJ1-5; D remains ambiguous. This CDR3 spans 12 amino acids. The V end lost 4 bases, the J end lost 3 bases, and 4 bases lay between the germline ends. CDR1 and CDR2 from the germline V gene are LNHDA and SQIVND (reference sequence). For the CDR3, the DNA is TGTGCCAGTAGTACCAACAATCAGCCCCAGCATTTT. Encoded protein: CASSTNNQPQHF.

This clone is a singleton in its sample. V usage is TRBV2 and J usage is TRBJ2-5; D is ambiguous. The CDR3 loop spans 13 amino acids. Per the germline V gene, CDR1 is SNHLY and CDR2 is FYNNEI. Trimming removed 5 bases at V and 5 bases at J, with 12 bases between. CDR3 residues: CASSYLIGETQYF. The CDR3 DNA reads TGTGCCAGCAGTTATTTAATAGGCGAGACCCAGTACTTC.

The chain links TRBV7-2 to TRBJ2-1; TRBD2 is a possible D gene (6 bases). The V gene lost 0 bases and the J gene lost 5 bases, with 14 bases spanning the gap. Germline V lookup: CDR1 SGHTA, CDR2 FQGNSA. The CDR3 covers 16 residues. The CDR3: CASSLAQGLPNNEQFF. CDR3 DNA sequence: TGTGCCAGCAGCTTAGCGCAAGGACTACCTAACAATGAGCAGTTCTTC. The full variable domain, rest sourced from reference TRBV7-2 and TRBJ2-1, is GAGVSQSPSNKVTEKGKDVELRCDPISGHTALYWYRQSLGQGLEFLIYFQGNSAPDKSGLPSDRFSAERTGGSVSTLTIQRTQQEDSAVYLCASSLAQGLPNNEQFFGPGTRLTVL.

As concerns this clone: This CDR3 is also generated by other DNA sequences in the sample. The chain joins TRBV9 to TRBJ2-5; TRBD1 matches 9 bases. The germline V gene has CDR1 SGDLS and CDR2 YYNGEE. With V trimmed by 5 bases and J by 2 bases, 7 bases remained unmatched. This CDR3 is built from 15 residues. CDR3 sequence: CASSPGQGTQETQYF. As DNA, the CDR3 is TGTGCCAGCAGTCCCGGACAGGGGACACAAGAGACCCAGTACTTC.

At least ten counts were recorded for this clone. This chain joins TRBV12-2 and TRBJ2-1; the table's TRBD2 call for D was not verified on the DNA. TRBV12-2 is reported as a pseudogene. The length of the CDR3 is 18 residues. CDR3 loop: CASRLASPPSGRYNEQFF. Written as DNA, the CDR3 is TGTGCAAGTCGCTTAGCCAGCCCCCCTAGCGGGAGGTACAATGAGCAGTTCTTC.

DNA of the CDR3: TGTGCCAGCAGTCCCGGGACAGGGGTGGGCCAGCCCCAGCATTTT. Its translation is CASSPGTGVGQPQHF. The rearrangement uses TRBV27 and TRBJ1-5; 10 bases fit TRBD1. This CDR3 comprises 15 residues. The germline V gene encodes CDR1 MNHEY and CDR2 SMNVEV (reference sequence). J lost 7 bases, V lost 5 bases, and 8 bases had no gene match.

This clone was seen a handful of times. CDR3 coding DNA: TGCAGCGTTGCCGAGCGGACAGGCAGCAATCAGCCCCAGCATTTT. It yields the protein CSVAERTGSNQPQHF. The chain couples TRBV29-1 to TRBJ1-5; TRBD1 matches at 7 bases. From germline, CDR1 is SQVTM and CDR2 ANQGSEA. Losses at the gene ends were 4 bases for V and 1 base for J; bases not matched to a gene: 7. This CDR3 has 15 residues.

The chain recombines TRBV5-5 with TRBJ2-4; 8 bases are shared with TRBD1. The CDR3 extends over 14 amino acids. The germline CDR1 and CDR2 sequences are SGHKS and YYEKEE (reference sequence). V was pared by 0 bases and J by 4 bases, with 0 bases of the junction left unmatched. Here the CDR3 DNA reads TGTGCCAGCAGCTTGGGGACAGGGAAAAACATTCAGTACTTC. Amino acids: CASSLGTGKNIQYF.

This clone came up once. V and J are TRBV7-3 and TRBJ2-1; D is ambiguous. The CDR3 covers 12 residues. CDR1 and CDR2 from the germline V gene are SGHTA and FQGTGA. Trimming cost V 4 bases and J 9 bases, with 10 bases left between them. CDR3 amino acids: CASSSAQSEQFF. In DNA, the CDR3 is TGTGCCAGCAGCTCCGCTCAGTCTGAGCAGTTCTTC.

The gene calls are TRBV27 and TRBJ2-7; 9 bases match TRBD2. This CDR3 spans 15 amino acids. V shed 4 bases, J shed 2 bases, and the junction held 6 bases outside the gene matches. From germline, CDR1 is MNHEY and CDR2 SMNVEV (reference sequence). The CDR3: CASSSLGGRAYEQYF. CDR3 DNA sequence: TGTGCCAGCAGTTCCCTCGGCGGGAGGGCCTACGAGCAGTACTTC.

This chain links TRBV28 with TRBJ2-7, with TRBD1 matching 9 bases. From germline, CDR1 is MDHEN and CDR2 SYDVKM. The CDR3 is 15 amino acids. J gave up 5 bases and V 3 bases, and 8 bases lay outside the gene matches. The chain's CDR3 is CASSFYGTGRDEQYF. CDR3 DNA sequence: TGTGCCAGCAGTTTCTATGGGACAGGGAGGGACGAGCAGTACTTC.

CDR3 protein: CASSLVSIEQFF. The CDR3 DNA reads TGTGCCAGCAGCTTAGTGTCTATTGAGCAGTTCTTC. The chain couples TRBV11-2 to TRBJ2-1; D unresolved. Germline-derived CDR1 and CDR2 are SGHAT and FQNNGV. Trimming pared 1 base from V and 9 bases from J, leaving 7 bases between. CDR3 length: 12 residues.

This sequence joins TRBV7-3 and TRBJ1-3; D remains ambiguous. Germline CDR1 SGHTA, CDR2 FQGTGA. CDR3 length: 17 residues. Trimming left V 4 bases short and J 2 bases short, with 18 bases between. CDR3 sequence: CASSSQPGNPTGNTIYF. The CDR3, as DNA: TGTGCCAGCAGCTCCCAGCCCGGGAACCCGACTGGAAACACCATATATTTT.

In this sample, this clone turned up a few times. The sample has other DNA sequences that encode this CDR3 too. The J gene is TRBJ1-5, the V gene TRBV5-1; 7 bases agree with TRBD1. Trimming cost V 5 bases and J 2 bases; bases outside gene matches: 4. This CDR3 is built from 14 residues. In germline, CDR1 is SGHRS, CDR2 YFSETQ. CDR3 sequence (DNA): TGCGCCAGCAGTCTCGGGACAGGCAATCAGCCCCAGCATTTT. It codes for CASSLGTGNQPQHF. Looking up the rest from reference TRBV5-1 and TRBJ1-5 gives the full variable domain: KAGVTQTPRYLIKTRGQQVTLSCSPISGHRSVSWYQQTPGQGLQFLFEYFSETQRNKGNFPGRFSGRQFSNSRSEMNVSTLELGDSALYLCASSLGTGNQPQHFGDGTRLSIL.

This chain links TRBV5-4 with TRBJ2-5; 8 nucleotides match TRBD2. With 4 bases clipped from V and 2 bases from J, the junction kept 16 bases outside the gene matches. Germline V gene data show CDR1 as SGHNT and CDR2 as YYREEE (reference sequence). This CDR3 spans 18 amino acids. Written as DNA, the CDR3 is TGTGCCAGCAGCCCCGGGGTAGCGGGACGGCGGGTTCAAGAGACCCAGTACTTC. This codes for CASSPGVAGRRVQETQYF.